The text below deals with one T cell receptor (beta chain). Its antigen remains unidentified. This sample is drawn from a study of cytomegalovirus exposure and HLA in healthy donors. Findings and limits, study-wide: A reported reduction in N-insertions relative to the roughly 670-donor mean was seen in an Asian-associated ancestry cluster in a later analysis. A few chains tied to CMV proved CMV antigen-specific in vitro.

PCR amplification relied on 60 Vbeta primers (plus 13 Jbeta primers). Under the authors' procedure: Roughly 73 million unique TCR beta chains, around 11 million of them shared, were counted by a later analysis. Sequencing was performed with immunoSEQ multiplex PCR; in TCRdb, only in-frame clones are kept and a portion is missing. V and J calls and clone size are given by that table; D and trimming were obtained from the DNA. Among some 90,000 clones listed, over 60% were seen once. Germline CDR1 is SGDLS and CDR2 is YYNGEE. CDR3 length: 14 amino acids. V lost 1 base and J 1 base, leaving 8 bases between the germline ends.

Sequencing input: PBMCs. The chain joins TRBV9 to TRBJ2-5; D unclear. This clonotype was obtained from a boy between 10 and 17 years old in good health and CMV-seropositive. The CDR3 is CASSVTHSQETQYF. The CDR3 DNA sequence: TGTGCCAGCAGCGTAACCCACAGCCAAGAGACCCAGTACTTC.